The rows below give T cell receptor beta chains drawn from one sample of a study of cytomegalovirus exposure and HLA in healthy donors. Clones were read by immunoSEQ multiplex PCR, and TCRdb kept only the in-frame ones, dropping some. The repertoire holds 150,000 to 200,000 clones, around 68% seen once, with less than 1.5% in the top ten. Material: PBMCs. These receptor sequences come from a man aged 50 to 59 in good health and CMV-seronegative. CDR3s include the opening cysteine and the closing phenylalanine or tryptophan. A D gene is named only where the DNA matches it firmly. The size of a clone is reported for some rows only, either as once, few or many, or as a class for expanded clones.

few	TRBJ2-7	NA	TRBV7-6	CASSSAGQIYEQYF	TGTGCCAGCAGCTCCGCGGGACAGATCTACGAGCAGTACTTC
NA	TRBJ2-5	NA	TRBV6-5	CASSYSGAQETQYF	TGTGCCAGCAGTTACTCGGGGGCCCAAGAGACCCAGTACTTC
NA	TRBJ1-5	TRBD1	TRBV2	CASRGQGNSNQPQHF	TGTGCCAGCAGAGGACAGGGGAACAGCAATCAGCCCCAGCATTTT
few	TRBJ2-6	NA	TRBV4-2	CASSQALVSGANVLTF	TGTGCCAGCAGCCAAGCGTTAGTCTCTGGGGCCAACGTCCTGACTTTC
NA	TRBJ1-1	NA	TRBV6-5	CATRGEGGGRTEAFF	TGTGCCACCAGAGGGGAGGGTGGGGGCCGCACTGAAGCTTTCTTT
NA	TRBJ1-2	TRBD1	TRBV6-4	CASSDRGQGADLGGYTF	TGTGCCAGCAGTGACCGGGGACAGGGGGCCGACCTAGGTGGCTACACCTTC
NA	TRBJ2-5	TRBD2	TRBV18	CASSPRSLAGETQYF	TGTGCCAGCTCACCACGGTCGCTAGCGGGGGAGACCCAGTACTTC
once	TRBJ2-7	TRBD1	TRBV7-2	CASSLASGHRGYEQYF	TGTGCCAGCAGCTTAGCTTCCGGTCACAGGGGCTACGAGCAGTACTTC
NA	TRBJ2-5	NA	TRBV7-8	CASSITGTRETQYF	TGTGCCAGCAGCATTACCGGGACAAGAGAGACCCAGTACTTC
NA	TRBJ1-4	NA	TRBV7-9	CASSLGHQGEKLFF	TGTGCCAGCAGCTTAGGACACCAAGGAGAAAAACTGTTTTTT
few	TRBJ1-1	TRBD1	TRBV2	CASGQGTPEAFF	TGTGCCAGTGGACAGGGGACTCCTGAAGCTTTCTTT